This is a list of T cell receptor beta chains from one sample in a study of T cell responses to AZD1222 COVID-19 vaccine. Only in-frame clones appear in the TCRdb table, and some are missing; sequencing was by immunoSEQ multiplex PCR. The table lists 120,000 to 150,000 clones, 70% to 90% of them singletons. Specimen: peripheral blood, collected 28 days after the second AZD1222 dose. The receptors here all came from an adult who received the AZD1222 COVID-19 vaccine. The CDR3 runs from the conserved cysteine through the conserved F or W. Fields, in order: J gene, V gene, CDR3 protein.

J: TRBJ1-4
V: TRBV18
CDR3: CASSPPGQSNEKLFF

J: TRBJ2-6
V: TRBV28
CDR3: CASRQDSSGANVLTF

J: TRBJ2-6
V: TRBV7-2
CDR3: CASSLWVAGANVLTF

J: TRBJ1-4
V: TRBV10-2
CDR3: CASSELARRLFF

J: TRBJ1-5
V: TRBV19
CDR3: CASSIELAGTDFNQPQHF

J: TRBJ1-6
V: TRBV6-4
CDR3: CASSESRGGNSPLHF

J: TRBJ1-1
V: TRBV28
CDR3: CASSGDSLFSYEAFF

J: TRBJ2-5
V: TRBV28
CDR3: CASNPPSGFQETQYF

J: TRBJ1-5
V: TRBV7-8
CDR3: CASSLVFDSNQPQHF

J: TRBJ1-4
V: TRBV10-3
CDR3: CATGVPGGEKLFF

J: TRBJ2-3
V: TRBV7-9
CDR3: CASSLPRDTQYF

J: TRBJ2-2
V: TRBV4-2
CDR3: CASSQSPSSNTGELFF

J: TRBJ2-1
V: TRBV15
CDR3: CATSRDLRAGNEQFF

J: TRBJ1-6
V: TRBV28
CDR3: CASRPLVDSPLHF

J: TRBJ1-1
V: TRBV7-2
CDR3: CASSLDGGGTEAFF

J: TRBJ2-7
V: TRBV6-5
CDR3: CASGQYEQYF

J: TRBJ1-2
V: TRBV30
CDR3: CAWRTPANYGYTF

J: TRBJ2-2
V: TRBV9
CDR3: CASSVEGLTGELFF

J: TRBJ1-5
V: TRBV30
CDR3: CACSYSNQPQHF

J: TRBJ1-5
V: TRBV30
CDR3: CAWSVREKTYQPQHF

J: TRBJ2-1
V: TRBV9
CDR3: CASSVLAGVHNEQFF

J: TRBJ2-1
V: TRBV19
CDR3: CASSSGAGKLIQRSYNEQFF

J: TRBJ1-5
V: TRBV3-1/TRBV3-2
CDR3: CASSQDLLQPQHF

J: TRBJ1-1
V: TRBV4-2
CDR3: CASSPPERAGGAGTEAFF

J: TRBJ1-2
V: TRBV6-5
CDR3: CASSYSQTGGGYGYTF

J: TRBJ1-1
V: TRBV14
CDR3: CASSQFGTRQAFF

J: TRBJ1-5
V: TRBV7-3
CDR3: CASSLTSNQPQHF

J: TRBJ2-3
V: TRBV7-7
CDR3: CASSSQGAQDTQYF

J: TRBJ1-1
V: TRBV20-1
CDR3: CSALRNTEAFF

J: TRBJ2-3
V: TRBV18
CDR3: CASSPRTDTQYF

J: TRBJ1-1
V: TRBV4-2
CDR3: CASSQERGNTEAFF

J: TRBJ1-4
V: TRBV18
CDR3: CASSPPGAGVEKLFF

J: TRBJ2-5
V: TRBV30
CDR3: CAWSVGLAGGQETQYF

J: TRBJ2-1
V: TRBV24-1
CDR3: CATSVPGVLDEQFF

J: TRBJ2-2
V: TRBV13
CDR3: CASSWSPAGELFF

J: TRBJ2-5
V: TRBV5-1
CDR3: CASSLGQGSGTQYF

J: TRBJ2-7
V: TRBV27
CDR3: CASSLSAAGYEQYF

J: TRBJ1-2
V: TRBV28
CDR3: CASGTGIYGYTF

J: TRBJ1-2
V: TRBV7-9
CDR3: CASRLNQGELGYTF

J: TRBJ2-7
V: TRBV7-2
CDR3: CASSSTGVLSYEQYF

J: TRBJ1-2
V: TRBV2
CDR3: CASSVKGTVYGYTF